The 22 T cell receptor beta chains given below trace back to one sample, sequenced in a study of early T cells in non-severe SARS-CoV-2 infection. TCRdb re-called the 5' RACE reads with MiXCR, one entry per CDR3 protein. The sample shows around 40,000 distinct CDR3 sequences, under 8% of them seen only once. Source material: whole blood. Receptor source: an adult who was a healthcare worker with PCR-confirmed SARS-CoV-2 infection or an uninfected control (not recorded which).

The chain combines TRBV7-8 with TRBJ2-3; D unresolved. The V end was cut by 0 bases, the J end by 0 bases, with 7 bases between. CDR3 length: 15 residues. CDR1 is SGHVS and CDR2 is FQNEAQ in the germline V gene. The CDR3 region has the DNA TGTGCCAGCAGCTTAGCACGTACTAGCACAGATACGCAGTATTTT. Protein product: CASSLARTSTDTQYF. Full variable domain (missing parts from reference TRBV7-8 and TRBJ2-3): GAGVSQSPRYKVAKRGQDVALRCDPISGHVSLFWYQQALGQGPEFLTYFQNEAQLDKSGLPSDRFFAERPEGSVSTLKIQRTQQEDSAVYLCASSLARTSTDTQYFGPGTRLTVL.

This clonotype was found a few times. The chain is built from TRBV19 and TRBJ2-3, with 7 positions matching TRBD1. Trimming removed 3 bases from V and 2 bases from J; junction bases left unmatched: 5. There are 15 residues in the CDR3. From germline, CDR1 is LNHDA and CDR2 SQIVND (reference sequence). The CDR3 loop reads CASSIRQGNTDTQYF. CDR3 coding DNA: TGTGCCAGTAGTATTCGACAGGGAAACACAGATACGCAGTATTTT.

This clonotype was recorded many times. The chain uses TRBV13 and TRBJ2-3; 9 bases align to TRBD2. CDR1 is PRHDT, CDR2 FYEKMQ, per germline (reference sequence). Trimming at V came to 4 bases and at J to 2 bases, leaving 7 bases not matched to a gene. CDR3 length: 16 amino acids. The CDR3 protein is CASSSGTSFYTDTQYF. The CDR3 DNA sequence: TGTGCCAGCAGCTCGGGGACTAGCTTCTACACAGATACGCAGTATTTT.

Concerning this clonotype: This could be a read error, since a much larger clone is one nucleotide away. The chain recombines TRBV6-5 with TRBJ2-7, with D maybe TRBD2 (6 bases). Looked up from germline, CDR1 is MNHEY and CDR2 is SVGAGI. The CDR3 length is 13 residues. DNA for the CDR3: TGTGCCAGCAGTCACGGGGGTGACCACGAGCAGTCCTTC. It is translated as CASSHGGDHEQSF.

The J gene is TRBJ2-2, the V gene TRBV6-6; D may be TRBD1 (6 bases). CDR3 length: 13 amino acids. Trimming stripped 10 bases from V and 0 bases from J, with 9 bases between. Germline V gene lookup returns CDR1 MNHNY and CDR2 SVGAGI (reference sequence). The CDR3 here is CANRQANTGELFF. Here the CDR3 DNA reads TGTGCCAACCGACAGGCGAACACCGGGGAGCTGTTTTTT.

This chain uses TRBV5-4 with TRBJ2-2; D could derive from TRBD1 or TRBD2 (5 bases each). From germline, CDR1 is SGHNT and CDR2 YYREEE (reference sequence). V was pared by 0 bases and J by 1 base, with 10 bases between. This CDR3 is 16 amino acids long. This CDR3 is CASSLAGTVNTGELFF. CDR3 DNA: TGTGCCAGCAGCTTGGCCGGGACGGTGAACACCGGGGAGCTGTTTTTT.

This clonotype was seen at least ten times. V gene TRBV7-8 combines with J gene TRBJ2-1; 13 nucleotides align to TRBD2. Germline lookup yields CDR1 SGHVS and CDR2 FQNEAQ. There are 18 residues in the CDR3. V gave up 6 bases and J gave up 1 base; unmatched junction bases: 9. This chain's CDR3 is CASREWTSGRGSYNEQFF. DNA for the CDR3: TGTGCCAGCAGAGAGTGGACTAGCGGGAGAGGGTCCTACAATGAGCAGTTCTTC.

This chain links TRBV6-5 with TRBJ2-3; 12 positions agree with TRBD2. Unmatched junction bases numbered 9, after V lost 6 bases and J lost 5 bases. This CDR3 is 16 amino acids long. CDR1 MNHEY and CDR2 SVGAGI come from the germline V gene. The CDR3 DNA sequence: TGTGCCAGCAGGCCTCTAGCGGGAGGGCGTGGAGATACGCAGTATTTT. Translation: CASRPLAGGRGDTQYF.

This clonotype was counted a few times. This chain uses TRBV28 with TRBJ1-5; TRBD1 might be the D (5 bases). The germline CDR1 and CDR2 sequences are MDHEN and SYDVKM. Between the trimmed V and J ends, which lost 8 bases and 0 bases, there was a span of 11 bases. The CDR3 loop spans 14 amino acids. The CDR3 loop reads CASEEGNSNQPQHF. The CDR3 bases are TGTGCCAGCGAAGAGGGGAATAGCAATCAGCCCCAGCATTTT. Supplemented by reference TRBV28 and TRBJ1-5, the full variable domain reads DVKVTQSSRYLVKRTGEKVFLECVQDMDHENMFWYRQDPGLGLRLIYFSYDVKMKEKGDIPEGYSVSREKKERFSLILESASTNQTSMYLCASEEGNSNQPQHFGDGTRLSIL.

This clonotype was counted many times. The chain recombines TRBV5-1 with TRBJ2-5; D ambiguous. The V gene's germline CDR1 is SGHRS and CDR2 YFSETQ. The V end lost 0 bases, the J end lost 5 bases, and 14 bases lay between the germline ends. This CDR3 is 15 amino acids long. The DNA of the CDR3 is TGCGCCAGCAGCTTGGGAGTAGGGCGCCGGGAGACCCAGTACTTC. It encodes CASSLGVGRRETQYF.

The rearrangement uses TRBV5-1 and TRBJ2-3; D is perhaps TRBD1 or TRBD2 (5 bases each). Trimming pared 4 bases from V and 2 bases from J, leaving 14 bases between. Germline lookup yields CDR1 SGHRS and CDR2 YFSETQ. This CDR3 contains 15 residues. DNA for the CDR3: TGCGCCAGCAGCGCGATTCAGGGAGACACAGATACGCAGTATTTT. It translates to CASSAIQGDTDTQYF.

The gene calls are TRBV30 and TRBJ2-1, with TRBD1 identical over 7 bases. Germline assignment: CDR1 GTSNPN and CDR2 SVGIG (reference sequence). This CDR3 region has 16 residues. V was pared by 3 bases and J by 4 bases, with 12 bases of the junction left unmatched. CDR3 sequence reads: CAWSPVTGVRYNEQFF. DNA of the CDR3: TGTGCCTGGAGCCCCGTTACAGGGGTTCGGTACAATGAGCAGTTCTTC.

There are many counts of this clonotype. V usage is TRBV14 and J usage is TRBJ2-2, with TRBD1 matching 7 bases. Germline-derived CDR1 and CDR2 are SGHDN and FVKESK. The CDR3 consists of 15 residues. J lost 1 base, V lost 5 bases, and 4 bases had no gene match. DNA of the CDR3: TGTGCCAGCAGCGACAGGGCCCGGAACACCGGGGAGCTGTTTTTT. Translating gives CASSDRARNTGELFF.

The chain links TRBV28 to TRBJ2-7; D may be TRBD1 (5 bases). The ends were cut back, 6 bases at V and 0 bases at J, with 12 bases in the middle. The CDR3 spans 14 residues. Per the germline V gene, CDR1 is MDHEN and CDR2 is SYDVKM. DNA of the CDR3: TGTGCCAGCAGGGGGTCAGGGTCCTCCTACGAGCAGTACTTC. This encodes CASRGSGSSYEQYF.

The sample holds many counts of this clonotype. V is TRBV19 and J is TRBJ1-3, with D uncertain. V lost 0 bases to trimming and J lost 3 bases, with 24 bases between them. The CDR3 covers 20 residues. The germline V gene encodes CDR1 LNHDA and CDR2 SQIVND (reference sequence). The CDR3 nucleotides read TGTGCCAGTAGTATAGATCGAGTCTCTCGGCCCGGGCGGTATGGAAACACCATATATTTT. Protein product: CASSIDRVSRPGRYGNTIYF.

This clonotype was recorded many times. V usage is TRBV29-1 and J usage is TRBJ1-1; tentative D call: TRBD1 (5 bases). The V end was cut by 2 bases, the J end by 2 bases, with 9 bases between. This CDR3 is built from 13 residues. The V gene's germline CDR1 is SQVTM and CDR2 ANQGSEA. The CDR3 region is CSVEPQGNTEAFF. The CDR3, as DNA: TGCAGCGTTGAACCGCAGGGAAACACTGAAGCTTTCTTT.

This clonotype has a handful of counts. The chain uses TRBV20-1 and TRBJ2-7, with 10 positions matching TRBD1. This CDR3 is built from 12 residues. Germline V gene data show CDR1 as DFQATT and CDR2 as SNEGSKA (reference sequence). CDR3 sequence reads: CRSGTGADEQYF. In nucleotides, the CDR3 is TGCAGGTCCGGGACAGGGGCAGACGAGCAGTACTTC.

This clonotype came up a few times. The J gene is TRBJ2-1, the V gene TRBV20-1, with TRBD1 as a possible D gene (5 bases). Trimming took off 5 bases at V and 4 bases at J, with 18 bases between the two ends. Per germline, CDR1 DFQATT and CDR2 SNEGSKA (reference sequence). This CDR3 spans 15 amino acids. CDR3 protein: CSASGTGGTYNEQFF. The CDR3 DNA follows: TGCAGTGCTTCTGGAACAGGTGGAACATACAATGAGCAGTTCTTC.

At least ten counts were recorded for this clonotype. The chain links TRBV6-1 to TRBJ2-1; D gene unclear. Germline-derived CDR1 and CDR2 are MNHNS and SASEGT. This CDR3 comprises 17 residues. V lost 5 bases to trimming and J lost 8 bases, with 25 bases between them. The CDR3 region has the DNA TGTGCCAGCAGTCCCACCCTACCTCGGCAGCCCAGCGATGAGCAGTTCTTC. This gives the protein CASSPTLPRQPSDEQFF.

The sample holds many counts of this clonotype. The rearrangement joins TRBV27 to TRBJ1-3; the D gene is possibly TRBD1 (5 bases). V was shortened by 6 bases and J by 5 bases, with 14 bases between the two germline ends. Germline lookup yields CDR1 MNHEY and CDR2 SMNVEV (reference sequence). This CDR3 comprises 14 residues. DNA of the CDR3: TGTGCCAGCAGACCCCAGGGAGCAAGAAACACCATATATTTT. Translated, it gives CASRPQGARNTIYF.

This clonotype was counted at least ten times. The DNA for the CDR3 is TGTGCCAGCAGTCGAAATTATCGGACTAGCGGGAGAGAGACCCAGTACTTC. Its translation: CASSRNYRTSGRETQYF. This rearrangement joins TRBV12-3 or TRBV12-4 to TRBJ2-5; 13 bases are a match to TRBD2. The CDR3 is 17 amino acids. V gave up 5 bases and J gave up 4 bases; unmatched junction bases: 10.

The genes are TRBV6-5 and TRBJ1-1; TRBD1 might be the D (6 bases). The V gene lost 5 bases and the J gene lost 2 bases, with 12 bases spanning the gap. The CDR3 is 14 amino acids. The germline V gene has CDR1 MNHEY and CDR2 SVGAGI. The CDR3 region is CASSTLGGNTEAFF. The CDR3 nucleotides are TGTGCCAGCAGTACCCTAGGGGGTAACACTGAAGCTTTCTTT.